The entry below gives a single T cell receptor beta chain sequence along with its context. The antigen remains undetermined. The data were produced by immunoSEQ multiplex PCR, yet TCRdb's version contains in-frame clones alone and is incomplete. The repertoire consists of 73,000 or so clones, with 80% to 90% occurring once and the leading ten covering under 0.75%. The entry originates in a study of OX40 agonist ivuxolimab in advanced cancers. Study summary: Patients received the agonistic anti-OX40 (CD134) antibody ivuxolimab.

Trimming cost V 2 bases and J 5 bases, with 22 bases left between them. Germline values: CDR1 SGHDN, CDR2 FVKESK. CDR3 size: 18 residues. Notes on the study in general: Partial responders dosed at 0.1-3.0 mg/kg displayed clonal expansion ranking among the lowest. CD8+ T cells showed, on average, more clonal expansion than CD4+ cells. Normalized T-cell clonal expansion was also low in some nonresponders.

Sequenced here: CD4+ or CD8+ T cells sorted from blood, sampled in a trial of the OX40 agonist ivuxolimab. This receptor was taken from an adult with an advanced solid tumor such as melanoma, head and neck, liver or kidney cancer. This rearrangement joins TRBV14 to TRBJ2-1; tentative D call: TRBD2 (7 bases). CDR3 residues: CASSQRRGGRALNNEQFF. The CDR3 nucleotides are TGTGCCAGCAGCCAACGAAGAGGGGGGAGGGCCCTGAACAATGAGCAGTTCTTC.